The entry below describes one TCR beta chain. This sample was included in a study of technical replicates of blood from a few donors. CDR3 length equals 15 residues. V lost 6 bases to trimming and J lost 6 bases; unmatched junction nucleotides: 9. CDR1 is MNHEY and CDR2 is SMNVEV in the germline V gene (reference sequence). Assay used: immunoSEQ multiplex PCR; TCRdb lists only in-frame clones, some missing. The sample includes some 87,000 clones, 95% to 98% of them seen just once. This rearrangement joins TRBV27 to TRBJ1-5; 9 bases agree with TRBD1. Sequencing was done on a sample of T cells isolated from PBMCs. The clonotype comes from a human donor in good health. Here the CDR3 reads CASREWTGDGQPQHF. The CDR3 nucleotides are TGTGCCAGCAGAGAATGGACAGGGGATGGTCAGCCCCAGCATTTT.